The 27 T cell receptor beta chains reported below all come from one sample, sequenced in a study of blood T cell repertoires in COVID-19. Data came from immunoSEQ multiplex PCR; TCRdb stores just in-frame clones and leaves some out. The sample carries 250,000 or so clones, over 75% recorded once. The sequenced sample was PBMCs or T cells enriched from blood (not recorded which). The receptors were gathered from a woman between 40 and 50 years old who had been exposed to COVID-19.

The chain couples TRBV30 to TRBJ2-5; D may be TRBD2 (5 bases). Germline CDR1 reads GTSNPN; CDR2 reads SVGIG (reference sequence). Trimming took off 1 base at V and 9 bases at J, with 12 bases between the two ends. The CDR3 contains 12 residues. CDR3 in amino acids: CAWSGGSAPQYF. For the CDR3, the DNA is TGTGCCTGGAGTGGGGGTAGCGCCCCCCAGTACTTC.

The gene calls are TRBV4-3 and TRBJ2-3; maybe TRBD2 (5 bases). The V end lost 0 bases, the J end lost 0 bases, and 19 bases lay between the germline ends. CDR3 size: 19 residues. Germline V CDR1 and CDR2: LGHNA, YSLEER. The CDR3 reads CASSQDPLLASGSTDTQYF. The CDR3 DNA reads TGCGCCAGCAGCCAAGACCCACTGCTCGCCAGCGGCAGCACAGATACGCAGTATTTT.

This rearrangement joins TRBV25-1 to TRBJ1-2, with TRBD1 as a possible D gene (5 bases). V lost 0 bases, J lost 4 bases, and 12 bases lay in between. The germline V gene encodes CDR1 MGHDK and CDR2 SYGVNS. The CDR3 is 15 residues long. As DNA, the CDR3 is TGTGCCAGCAGTGAATATGACAGAGAAAGCTATGGCTACACCTTC. Amino acids: CASSEYDRESYGYTF.

This sequence joins TRBV2 and TRBJ1-5; possible D gene TRBD1, 5 bases. Trimming removed 11 bases at V and 0 bases at J, with 11 bases between. Per germline, CDR1 SNHLY and CDR2 FYNNEI. The CDR3 runs 13 residues. CDR3 sequence: CASAQDSNQPQHF. In DNA, the CDR3 is TGTGCCTCTGCACAGGATAGCAATCAGCCCCAGCATTTT.

The chain employs TRBV3-1 (or the pseudogene TRBV3-2) and TRBJ2-5; D may be TRBD2 (7 bases). Trimming removed 0 bases from V and 1 base from J, with 12 bases in between. CDR1 is LGHDT and CDR2 is YNNKEL in the germline V gene (reference sequence). The CDR3 totals 16 residues. In DNA form, the CDR3 reads TGTGCCAGCAGCCAAGAAGGGGGGGGCCTCCAAGAGACCCAGTACTTC. This codes for CASSQEGGGLQETQYF.

This chain joins TRBV20-1 and TRBJ1-6; 7 positions agree with TRBD1. CDR3 length: 13 amino acids. The ends lost 3 bases at V and 6 bases at J; junction bases unmatched: 2. Germline CDR1 DFQATT, CDR2 SNEGSKA (reference sequence). The CDR3 sequence is CSASGQANSPLHF. CDR3 in DNA: TGCAGTGCTAGTGGACAGGCTAATTCACCCCTCCACTTT.

This clone appeared a single time. V is TRBV7-3 and J is TRBJ2-5; 9 nucleotides match TRBD1. V trimming: 0 bases; J trimming: 1 base; junction bases outside the gene matches: 9. Looked up from germline, CDR1 is SGHTA and CDR2 is FQGTGA. This CDR3 has 18 residues. DNA for the CDR3: TGTGCCAGCAGCTTAACGAGTTCAGGGACAGGGTTCCAAGAGACCCAGTACTTC. Translating gives CASSLTSSGTGFQETQYF. Together with reference TRBV7-3 and TRBJ2-5, the CDR3 gives the full variable domain: GAGVSQTPSNKVTEKGKYVELRCDPISGHTALYWYRQSLGQGPEFLIYFQGTGAADDSGLPNDRFFAVRPEGSVSTLKIQRTERGDSAVYLCASSLTSSGTGFQETQYFGPGTRLLVL.

This chain links TRBV29-1 with TRBJ2-1, with TRBD2 matching over 9 bases. Germline assignment: CDR1 SQVTM and CDR2 ANQGSEA. This CDR3 is built from 14 residues. The V gene end was trimmed by 6 bases and the J gene end by 8 bases; junction bases not matched to a gene: 11. The CDR3 DNA is TGCAGCGTCGCCGGGACTAGCTCGTTTGATGAGCAGTTCTTC. Amino acids: CSVAGTSSFDEQFF.

For the CDR3, the DNA is TGTGCCAGCACGCGGGCAACGAGTCAGCCCACCACAGACTATGGCTACACCTTC. Amino acids: CASTRATSQPTTDYGYTF. V gene TRBV21-1 combines with J gene TRBJ1-2. TRBV21-1 is given as a pseudogene. The CDR3 loop spans 18 amino acids.

A note on this clone: Different DNA sequences within this sample yield the same CDR3. V and J are TRBV12-3 or TRBV12-4 and TRBJ1-5; 7 nucleotides line up with TRBD1. CDR3 length: 13 residues. J was trimmed by 3 bases and V by 7 bases; bases with no gene match: 3. The CDR3 DNA sequence: TGTGCCAGCACGGGACAGTTCAATCAGCCCCAGCATTTT. Its protein product is CASTGQFNQPQHF.

The V call is TRBV4-2, the J call TRBJ1-2; 7 bases line up with TRBD1. This CDR3 is 14 amino acids long. The ends lost 2 bases at V and 6 bases at J; junction bases unmatched: 6. Per germline, CDR1 LGHNA and CDR2 YNFKEQ. The CDR3 here is CASSQRGGSDGYTF. The CDR3 nucleotides are TGTGCCAGCAGCCAAAGAGGGGGCTCTGATGGCTACACCTTC.

This chain links TRBV29-1 with TRBJ1-2; possible D gene TRBD1, 6 bases. Trimming took off 7 bases at V and 9 bases at J, with 18 bases between the two ends. The CDR3 is made up of 12 amino acids. Germline CDR1 is SQVTM and CDR2 is ANQGSEA. The CDR3 sequence is CSAETAGESYTF. The CDR3 DNA sequence: TGCAGCGCCGAAACGGCAGGGGAGAGCTACACCTTC.

A few counts support this clone. This chain uses TRBV24-1 with TRBJ2-2, with D hard to call. The V and J ends lost 4 bases and 5 bases respectively, with 10 bases between them. Germline-derived CDR1 and CDR2 are KGHDR and SFDVKD. The CDR3 runs to 14 residues. CDR3 region: CATSETSETGELFF. As DNA, the CDR3 is TGTGCCACCAGTGAGACAAGTGAGACCGGGGAGCTGTTTTTT.

This clone was seen once. The V call is TRBV6-5, the J call TRBJ2-6, with 7 positions matching TRBD1. This CDR3 spans 15 amino acids. Germline CDR1 reads MNHEY; CDR2 reads SVGAGI. V lost 6 bases and J lost 2; bases outside the gene matches: 4. CDR3 in DNA: TGTGCCAGCAGCCTTGACAGGGCTGGGGCCAACGTCCTGACTTTC. Protein: CASSLDRAGANVLTF.

The rearrangement uses TRBV10-3 and TRBJ2-7; a weak D match, TRBD1 (5 bases). The germline gives CDR1 ENHRY, CDR2 SYGVKD. V lost 2 bases and J lost 3, with 20 bases in between. The CDR3 runs 17 residues. CDR3 DNA: TGTGCCATCAGTGAGGTTGGGGCCTCTACGGGTCTCTACGAGCAGTACTTC. It specifies CAISEVGASTGLYEQYF.

The J gene is TRBJ2-2, the V gene TRBV18; possible D gene TRBD2, 6 bases. This CDR3 has 14 residues. Deletions cut 3 bases from V and 1 base from J, with 6 bases between. CDR1 KGHSH and CDR2 LQKENI come from the germline V gene. CDR3 in DNA: TGTGCCAGCTCACCCGGGGGGAACACCGGGGAGCTGTTTTTT. It encodes CASSPGGNTGELFF.

The chain carries TRBV9 and TRBJ1-3, with D uncertain. Germline V gene sequence: CDR1 SGDLS, CDR2 YYNGEE. This CDR3 spans 17 amino acids. V was trimmed by 1 base and J by 4 bases, leaving 18 bases between them. CDR3 region: CASSVSIGAEVGNTIYF. CDR3 DNA sequence: TGTGCCAGCAGCGTATCCATCGGCGCTGAGGTGGGAAACACCATATATTTT.

This chain connects TRBV18 to TRBJ2-3; TRBD1 matches at 9 bases. J was trimmed by 6 bases and V by 3 bases; bases with no gene match: 4. Germline CDR1 is KGHSH and CDR2 is LQKENI. The CDR3 covers 14 residues. The CDR3 region is CASSPDRGRDTQYF. The CDR3 nucleotides read TGTGCCAGCTCACCGGACAGGGGAAGGGATACGCAGTATTTT.

The chain uses TRBV7-2 and TRBJ2-1; the D gene is possibly TRBD1 (6 bases). Germline V gene sequence: CDR1 SGHTA, CDR2 FQGNSA. Trimming removed 1 base at V and 9 bases at J, with 13 bases between. The CDR3 runs 14 residues. CDR3 bases: TGTGCCAGCAGCTTAGTTGGGGGCAACGGTGAGCAGTTCTTC. Its translation is CASSLVGGNGEQFF.

This clone was detected only a few times. This chain connects TRBV5-5 to TRBJ1-2; D uncertain. The CDR3 has 16 residues. Looked up from germline, CDR1 is SGHKS and CDR2 is YYEKEE (reference sequence). V was pared by 2 bases and J by 1 base, with 15 bases between. This CDR3 is CASSFAGSSFNYGYTF. In DNA form, the CDR3 reads TGTGCCAGCAGCTTTGCGGGCAGCTCTTTTAACTATGGCTACACCTTC.

The gene calls are TRBV28 and TRBJ1-3; 7 nucleotides agree with TRBD1. The trim removed 3 bases at V and 2 bases at J, leaving 4 bases unmatched. CDR1 and CDR2 from the germline V gene are MDHEN and SYDVKM. The CDR3 extends over 15 amino acids. DNA for the CDR3: TGTGCCAGCAGTTTCCCGACAGGGACTGGAAACACCATATATTTT. Translated: CASSFPTGTGNTIYF.

This clone was seen a single time. V usage is TRBV7-3 and J usage is TRBJ1-6; D gene uncertain. Trimming stripped 2 bases from V and 5 bases from J, with 7 bases between. Germline assignment: CDR1 SGHTA and CDR2 FQGTGA. The length of the CDR3 is 14 residues. The CDR3 nucleotides read TGTGCCAGCAGCTTAGGCCAGAATAATTCACCCCTCCACTTT. Encoded protein: CASSLGQNNSPLHF.

On this clone: The junction shows a germline mismatch at one end, possibly a read error. This chain links TRBV7-7 with TRBJ2-5; 9 nucleotides match TRBD2. In germline, CDR1 is SSHAT, CDR2 FNYEAQ (reference sequence). The CDR3 extends over 15 amino acids. CDR3 sequence reads: CASSRSGSRGETQYF. As DNA, the CDR3 is TGTGCTAGCAGCCGTAGCGGGAGTAGGGGGGAGACCCAGTACTTC.

V is TRBV3-1 (or the pseudogene TRBV3-2) and J is TRBJ2-5; 14 bases agree with TRBD2. This CDR3 has 16 amino acids. Germline V CDR1 and CDR2: LGHDT, YNNKEL (reference sequence). V lost 4 bases and J lost 5; bases outside the gene matches: 6. The CDR3 here is CASSLTSGGAFETQYF. The CDR3 DNA sequence: TGTGCCAGCAGCCTGACTAGCGGGGGGGCCTTTGAGACCCAGTACTTC.

This clone appeared once. The gene calls are TRBV5-6 and TRBJ2-3; D not certain. This CDR3 region has 15 residues. Germline loops: CDR1 SGHDT, CDR2 YYEEEE. V gave up 2 bases and J gave up 2 bases, with 12 bases separating them. The CDR3 here is CASSLLASYTDTQYF. CDR3 DNA sequence: TGTGCCAGCAGCTTATTGGCAAGTTACACAGATACGCAGTATTTT. The whole variable domain, filled in from reference TRBV5-6 and TRBJ2-3, reads DAGVTQSPTHLIKTRGQQVTLRCSPKSGHDTVSWYQQALGQGPQFIFQYYEEEERQRGNFPDRFSGHQFPNYSSELNVNALLLGDSALYLCASSLLASYTDTQYFGPGTRLTVL.

The V and J genes are TRBV7-8 and TRBJ2-1, with 10 bases identical to TRBD2. From germline, CDR1 is SGHVS and CDR2 FQNEAQ. The CDR3 extends over 19 amino acids. With 1 base clipped from V and 1 base from J, the junction kept 10 bases outside the gene matches. CDR3 DNA sequence: TGTGCCAGCAGCTTAGGGCTAGCGGGGGCCCCCGAGTCCTACAATGAGCAGTTCTTC. It codes for CASSLGLAGAPESYNEQFF.

This chain links TRBV7-9 with TRBJ2-7, with 8 bases fitting TRBD2. Germline CDR1 SEHNR, CDR2 FQNEAQ (reference sequence). The CDR3 totals 17 residues. V was clipped by 5 bases and J by 6 bases; unmatched bases: 18. The DNA for the CDR3 is TGTGCCAGCAGCCTGGGGGCAGCGGGAGTAATCTCGGGCGAGCAGTACGTC. It translates to CASSLGAAGVISGEQYV.